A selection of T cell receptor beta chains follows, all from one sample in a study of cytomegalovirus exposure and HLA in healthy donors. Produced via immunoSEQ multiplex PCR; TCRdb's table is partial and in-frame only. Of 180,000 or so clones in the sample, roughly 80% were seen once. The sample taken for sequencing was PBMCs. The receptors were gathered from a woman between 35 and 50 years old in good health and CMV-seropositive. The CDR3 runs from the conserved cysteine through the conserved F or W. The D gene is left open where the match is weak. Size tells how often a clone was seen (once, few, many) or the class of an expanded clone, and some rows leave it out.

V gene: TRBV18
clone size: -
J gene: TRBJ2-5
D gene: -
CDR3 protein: CASSLRLGYQETQYF
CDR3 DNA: TGTGCCAGCTCACTACGACTAGGGTACCAAGAGACCCAGTACTTC

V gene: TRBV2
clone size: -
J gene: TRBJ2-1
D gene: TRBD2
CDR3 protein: CASKGLAGGQYNEQFF
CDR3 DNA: TGTGCCAGCAAAGGACTAGCGGGAGGGCAGTATAATGAGCAGTTCTTC

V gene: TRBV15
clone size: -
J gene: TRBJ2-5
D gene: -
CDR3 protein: CATSRDQMKETQYF
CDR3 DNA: TGTGCCACCAGCAGAGATCAGATGAAAGAGACCCAGTACTTC

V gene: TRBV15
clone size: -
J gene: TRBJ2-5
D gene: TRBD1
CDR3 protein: CATSRAQGARQETQYF
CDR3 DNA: TGTGCCACCAGCAGAGCCCAGGGGGCTCGTCAAGAGACCCAGTACTTC

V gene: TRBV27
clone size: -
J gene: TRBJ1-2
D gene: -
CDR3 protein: CASSLSGLESSRNYGYTF
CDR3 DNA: TGTGCCAGCAGTTTATCGGGGCTAGAGAGTTCAAGAAACTATGGCTACACCTTC

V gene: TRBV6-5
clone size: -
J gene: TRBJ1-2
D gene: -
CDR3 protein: CASSYSGRGYGYTF
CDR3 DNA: TGTGCCAGCAGTTACTCAGGCAGGGGCTATGGCTACACCTTC

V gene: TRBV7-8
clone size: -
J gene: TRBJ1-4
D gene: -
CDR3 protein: CASSSPDSVDHEKLFF
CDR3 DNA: TGTGCCAGCAGCTCCCCCGACAGTGTCGACCATGAAAAACTGTTTTTT

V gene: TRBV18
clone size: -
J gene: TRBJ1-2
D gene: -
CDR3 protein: CASSPRLTEPYGYTF
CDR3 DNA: TGTGCCAGCTCACCTCGGTTGACAGAACCCTATGGCTACACCTTC

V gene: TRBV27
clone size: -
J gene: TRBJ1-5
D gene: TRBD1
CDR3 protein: CASRATGGTQPQHF
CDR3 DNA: TGTGCCAGCAGGGCTACAGGGGGAACTCAGCCCCAGCATTTT

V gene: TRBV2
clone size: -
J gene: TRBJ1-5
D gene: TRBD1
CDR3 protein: CASSEGHGQGLGSNQPQHF
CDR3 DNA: TGTGCCAGCAGTGAAGGCCATGGACAGGGGCTAGGTAGCAATCAGCCCCAGCATTTT

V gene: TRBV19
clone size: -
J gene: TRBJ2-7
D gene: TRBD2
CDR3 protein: CASSRTGRTSGVSSYEQYF
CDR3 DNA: TGTGCCAGTAGTCGTACCGGGAGGACTAGCGGGGTAAGCTCCTACGAGCAGTACTTC

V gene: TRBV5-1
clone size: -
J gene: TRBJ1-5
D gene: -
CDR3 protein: CASSLRGGPNQPQHF
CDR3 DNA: TGCGCCAGCAGCTTGCGTGGAGGCCCGAATCAGCCCCAGCATTTT

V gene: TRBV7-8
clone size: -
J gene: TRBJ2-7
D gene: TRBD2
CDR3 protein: CASSRNSGGRAVYEQYF
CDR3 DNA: TGTGCCAGCAGCCGTAATTCTGGCGGGAGGGCCGTCTACGAGCAGTACTTC

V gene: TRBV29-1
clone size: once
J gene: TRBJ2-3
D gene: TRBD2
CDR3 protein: CSVDLAGSTDTQYF
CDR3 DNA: TGCAGCGTTGATCTAGCGGGGAGCACAGATACGCAGTATTTT

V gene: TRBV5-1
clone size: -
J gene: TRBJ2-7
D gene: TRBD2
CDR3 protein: CASSRSVAGGREQYF
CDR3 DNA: TGCGCCAGCAGCCGCAGTGTAGCGGGAGGGAGGGAGCAGTACTTC

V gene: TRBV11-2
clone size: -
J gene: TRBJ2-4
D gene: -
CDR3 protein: CASSLEGALNIQYF
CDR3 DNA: TGTGCCAGCAGCTTAGAAGGGGCCCTGAACATTCAGTACTTC

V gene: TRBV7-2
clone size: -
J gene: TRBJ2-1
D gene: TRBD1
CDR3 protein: CASTLTRDRGYIDEQFF
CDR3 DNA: TGTGCCAGCACCCTTACCCGGGACAGGGGTTACATCGATGAGCAGTTCTTC

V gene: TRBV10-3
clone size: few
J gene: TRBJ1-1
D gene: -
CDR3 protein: CAISDYGNTEAFF
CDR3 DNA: TGTGCCATCAGTGACTATGGGAACACTGAAGCTTTCTTT

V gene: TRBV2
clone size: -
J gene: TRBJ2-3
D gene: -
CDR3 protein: CASSGELGTDTQYF
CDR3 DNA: TGTGCCAGCAGTGGGGAGTTGGGCACAGATACGCAGTATTTT

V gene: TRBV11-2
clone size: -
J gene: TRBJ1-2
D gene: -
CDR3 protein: CASSLEANNYGYTF
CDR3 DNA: TGTGCCAGCAGCTTAGAAGCTAATAACTATGGCTACACCTTC

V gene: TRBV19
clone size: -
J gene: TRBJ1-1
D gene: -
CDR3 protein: CASSTTVNTEAFF
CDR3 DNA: TGTGCCAGTAGCACGACAGTAAACACTGAAGCTTTCTTT

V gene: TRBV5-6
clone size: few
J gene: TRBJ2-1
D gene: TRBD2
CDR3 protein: CASTGGNSYNEQFF
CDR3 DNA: TGTGCCAGCACGGGGGGGAACTCCTACAATGAGCAGTTCTTC

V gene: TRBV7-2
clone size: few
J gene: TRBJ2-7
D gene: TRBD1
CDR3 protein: CASSLLGQGTEQYF
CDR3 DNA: TGTGCCAGCAGCTTATTGGGACAGGGAACAGAGCAGTACTTC

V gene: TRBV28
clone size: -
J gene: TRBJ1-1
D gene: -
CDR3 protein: CASSLSASRGMNTEAFF
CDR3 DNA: TGTGCCAGCAGTTTATCGGCCAGTCGGGGTATGAACACTGAAGCTTTCTTT

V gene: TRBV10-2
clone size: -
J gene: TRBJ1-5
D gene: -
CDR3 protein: CASSGVGQPQHF
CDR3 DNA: TGCGCCAGTTCAGGGGTAGGTCAGCCCCAGCATTTT

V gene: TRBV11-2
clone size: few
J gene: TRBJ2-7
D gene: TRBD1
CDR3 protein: CASKDRTDYYEQYF
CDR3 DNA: TGTGCCAGCAAGGACAGGACCGACTACTACGAGCAGTACTTC

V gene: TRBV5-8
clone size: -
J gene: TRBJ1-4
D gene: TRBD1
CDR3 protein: CASSPGTGDTTNEKLFF
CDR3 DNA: TGTGCCAGCAGCCCCGGGACAGGGGATACAACTAATGAAAAACTGTTTTTT

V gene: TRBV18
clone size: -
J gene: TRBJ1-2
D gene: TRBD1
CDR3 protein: CASSPDREYTF
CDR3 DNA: TGTGCCAGCTCTCCCGACAGGGAGTACACCTTC

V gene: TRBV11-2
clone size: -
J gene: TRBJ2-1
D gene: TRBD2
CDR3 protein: CASSLVGTSGRSSYNEQFF
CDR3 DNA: TGTGCCAGCAGCTTAGTCGGGACTAGCGGGAGGAGCTCCTACAATGAGCAGTTCTTC

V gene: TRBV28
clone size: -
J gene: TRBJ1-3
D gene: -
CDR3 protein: CASHSFYRDTLSGNTIYF
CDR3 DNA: TGTGCCAGTCACTCCTTTTACAGGGACACCCTCTCTGGAAACACCATATATTTT

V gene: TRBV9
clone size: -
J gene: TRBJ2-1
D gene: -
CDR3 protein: CASSPQGLNAGNEQFF
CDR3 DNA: TGTGCCAGCAGCCCCCAAGGACTAAACGCGGGCAATGAGCAGTTCTTC

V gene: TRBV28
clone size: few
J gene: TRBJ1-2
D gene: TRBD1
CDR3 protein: CASTTWTGANYGYTF
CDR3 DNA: TGTGCCAGCACCACCTGGACAGGGGCGAACTATGGCTACACCTTC

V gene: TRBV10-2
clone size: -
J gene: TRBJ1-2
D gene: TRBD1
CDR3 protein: CASSDYTGAAYTF
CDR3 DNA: TGCGCCAGCAGTGATTATACAGGGGCAGCCTACACCTTC

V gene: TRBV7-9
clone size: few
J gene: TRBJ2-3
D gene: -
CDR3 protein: CASSLGGGEGRGSDTQYF
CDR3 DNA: TGTGCCAGCAGCTTAGGGGGTGGTGAAGGGAGAGGTTCAGATACGCAGTATTTT

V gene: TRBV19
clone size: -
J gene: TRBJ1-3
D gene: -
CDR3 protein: CASSLDSNSGNTIYF
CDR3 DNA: TGTGCCAGTAGTCTGGACAGCAACTCTGGAAACACCATATATTTT

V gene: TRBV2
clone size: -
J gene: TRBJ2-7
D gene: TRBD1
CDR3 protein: CASCRDRQDEQYF
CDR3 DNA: TGTGCCAGCTGCCGGGACAGACAGGACGAGCAGTACTTC

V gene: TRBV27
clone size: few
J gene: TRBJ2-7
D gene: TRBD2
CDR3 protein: CASSQGLADLYEQYF
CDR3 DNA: TGTGCCAGCAGCCAGGGACTAGCGGACCTCTACGAGCAGTACTTC

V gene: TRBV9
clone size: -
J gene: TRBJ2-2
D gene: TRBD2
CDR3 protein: CASSKAGGPTGELFF
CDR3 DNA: TGTGCCAGCAGCAAAGCGGGAGGGCCCACCGGGGAGCTGTTTTTT

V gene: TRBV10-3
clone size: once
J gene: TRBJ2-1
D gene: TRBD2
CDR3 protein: CAITGGSDEQFF
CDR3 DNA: TGTGCCATCACTGGCGGGAGCGATGAGCAGTTCTTC

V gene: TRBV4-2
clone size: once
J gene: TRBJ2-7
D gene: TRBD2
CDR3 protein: CASSHAGTSGRGLAGYEQYF
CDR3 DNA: TGTGCCAGCAGCCACGCCGGGACTAGCGGGAGGGGTCTCGCCGGTTACGAGCAGTACTTC

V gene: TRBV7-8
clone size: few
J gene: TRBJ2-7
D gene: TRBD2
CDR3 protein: CASSLTGGGPREQYF
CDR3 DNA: TGTGCCAGCAGCTTAACCGGGGGAGGGCCGCGGGAGCAGTACTTC

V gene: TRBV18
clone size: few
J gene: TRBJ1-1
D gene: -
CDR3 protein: CASLTGQNTEAFF
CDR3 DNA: TGTGCCAGCCTTACAGGGCAGAACACTGAAGCTTTCTTT

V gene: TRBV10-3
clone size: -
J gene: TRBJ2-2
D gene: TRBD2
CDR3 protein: CAISEPGASGNPNTGELFF
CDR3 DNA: TGTGCCATCAGTGAGCCCGGGGCTAGCGGGAACCCGAACACCGGGGAGCTGTTTTTT

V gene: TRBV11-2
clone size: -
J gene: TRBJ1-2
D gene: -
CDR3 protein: CASSSLRFQKYNYGYTF
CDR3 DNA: TGTGCCAGCAGCTCCTTACGGTTCCAAAAGTATAACTATGGCTACACCTTC

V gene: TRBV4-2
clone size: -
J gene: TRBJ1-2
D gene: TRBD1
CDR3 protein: CASSQDIGRGPGYGYTF
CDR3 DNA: TGTGCCAGCAGCCAAGATATAGGCAGGGGGCCTGGCTATGGCTACACCTTC

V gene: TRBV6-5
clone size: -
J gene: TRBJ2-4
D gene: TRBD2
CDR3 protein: CASSQTSGNIQYF
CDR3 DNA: TGTGCCAGCAGCCAGACTAGCGGGAACATTCAGTACTTC

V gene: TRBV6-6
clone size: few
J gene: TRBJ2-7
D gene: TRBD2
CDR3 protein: CASSGQLAGGYEQYF
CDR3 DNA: TGTGCCAGCAGCGGCCAACTAGCGGGCGGCTACGAGCAGTACTTC

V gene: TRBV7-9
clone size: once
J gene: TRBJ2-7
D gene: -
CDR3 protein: CASRLPGRDHEQYF
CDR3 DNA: TGTGCCAGCAGGCTCCCGGGGCGGGATCACGAGCAGTACTTC

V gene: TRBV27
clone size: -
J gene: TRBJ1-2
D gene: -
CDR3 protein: CASSYHGGKRTNYGYTF
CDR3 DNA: TGTGCCAGCAGTTACCACGGGGGAAAGAGGACTAACTATGGCTACACCTTC

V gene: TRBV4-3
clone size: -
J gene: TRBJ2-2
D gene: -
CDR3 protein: CASSRQLTGELFF
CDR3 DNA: TGCGCCAGCAGCCGACAGCTGACCGGGGAGCTGTTTTTT

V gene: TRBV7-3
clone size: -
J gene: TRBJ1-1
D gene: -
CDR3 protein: CASSYREGTEAFF
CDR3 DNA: TGTGCCAGCAGTTACAGGGAGGGCACTGAAGCTTTCTTT

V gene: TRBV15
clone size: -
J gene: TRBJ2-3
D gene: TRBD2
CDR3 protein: CATSRDQAGADTQYF
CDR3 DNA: TGTGCCACCAGCAGAGATCAGGCGGGAGCAGATACGCAGTATTTT

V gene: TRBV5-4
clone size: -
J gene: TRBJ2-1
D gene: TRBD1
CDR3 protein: CASSRDRANEQFF
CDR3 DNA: TGTGCCAGCAGCCGGGACAGGGCCAATGAGCAGTTCTTC